The rows below give T cell receptor beta chains drawn from one sample of a study of glioma-infiltrating T cells after dendritic cell vaccination. The data were produced by immunoSEQ multiplex PCR, yet TCRdb's version contains in-frame clones alone and is incomplete. In the table there are roughly 80,000 clones, around 90% of which are singletons. The sample here was blood, taken after dendritic cell vaccination. These receptors were obtained from a human donor with glioblastoma. Both conserved end residues are part of each CDR3. The order of the fields is V gene, D gene, J gene, clone size, CDR3 DNA, CDR3 protein. D genes are given only for firm matches. Only part of the rows carry a size: once, few, many, or a class if the clone is expanded.

TRBV5-1,TRBD2,TRBJ2-5,-,TGCGCCAGCAGCTTGGGCCTAGCGGGGGCCACCGGGACCCAGTACTTC,CASSLGLAGATGTQYF
TRBV7-6,TRBD1,TRBJ1-1,-,TGTGCCAGCAGTACAGGGGGCGCGGGGACTGAAGCTTTCTTT,CASSTGGAGTEAFF
TRBV29-1,TRBD2,TRBJ2-1,-,TGCAGCGCGTTGACTAGCGGGAATAATGAGCAGTTCTTC,CSALTSGNNEQFF
TRBV9,-,TRBJ2-5,-,TGTGCCAGCAGCGTTTTAGCGGCCCCCCAAGAGACCCAGTACTTC,CASSVLAAPQETQYF
TRBV5-1,-,TRBJ2-5,-,TGCGCCAGCAGTACCGAGGGCCAAGAGACCCAGTACTTC,CASSTEGQETQYF
TRBV5-1,-,TRBJ1-1,-,TGCGCCAGCAGTGTCGTAGACTCGTACACTGAAGCTTTCTTT,CASSVVDSYTEAFF
TRBV7-7,TRBD2,TRBJ2-7,once,TGTGCCAGCAGCCCCGGACTAGCGGGGGCTTACGAGCAGTACTTC,CASSPGLAGAYEQYF
TRBV18,-,TRBJ2-2,-,TGTGCCAGCTCACCACCGGACAGAAACACCGGGGAGCTGTTTTTT,CASSPPDRNTGELFF
TRBV29-1,TRBD1,TRBJ2-1,-,TGCAGCGCCCCGGGACAGGTGACTAACAATGAGCAGTTCTTC,CSAPGQVTNNEQFF
TRBV6-1,-,TRBJ2-7,once,TGTGCCAGCAGTGAATTGGAAAGCGAGCAGTACTTC,CASSELESEQYF
TRBV18,TRBD1,TRBJ1-1,-,TGTGCCAGCTCACCCGGGCAGGGGGCTTTAAGAAACACTGAAGCTTTCTTT,CASSPGQGALRNTEAFF
TRBV23-1,-,TRBJ1-4,-,TGCGCCAGCAGAGGACGTGAAGGGGGGGCGTCAAATGAAAAACTGTTTTTT,CASRGREGGASNEKLFF
TRBV7-9,-,TRBJ2-5,-,TGTGCCAGCAGCAGGAACGCCGACAGGTTCCAAAGAGGGACCCAGTACTTC,CASSRNADRFQRGTQYF
TRBV2,-,TRBJ2-2,-,TGTGCCAGCAGTCCTAGCGCCGTTTTTGACACCGGGGAGCTGTTTTTT,CASSPSAVFDTGELFF
TRBV7-9,-,TRBJ2-4,-,TGTGCCAGCAGCGCACCGAGCACGACAGGCCCTGTAGCCAAAAACATTCAGTACTTC,CASSAPSTTGPVAKNIQYF
TRBV6-5,-,TRBJ2-1,-,TGTGCCAGCACCTTTGGGGACTGGCGGTTCTTC,CASTFGDWRFF
TRBV4-3,TRBD2,TRBJ2-3,-,TGCGCCAGCAGCCAATCTGCGCGGGAGGATACGCAGTATTTT,CASSQSAREDTQYF
TRBV5-1,-,TRBJ1-4,-,TGCGCCAGCAGCCAAGGACACACCGGGGGGAATGAAAAACTGTTTTTT,CASSQGHTGGNEKLFF
TRBV15,-,TRBJ1-3,-,TGTGCCACCAGCATAGGGGGAGCGGGAAACACCATATATTTT,CATSIGGAGNTIYF
TRBV6-6,TRBD1,TRBJ1-1,-,TGTGCCAGGCCCCAAGGGTTAGACAGGGCCACTGAAGCTTTCTTT,CARPQGLDRATEAFF
TRBV2,TRBD1,TRBJ2-5,-,TGTGCCAGCAGTATCCGGACAGGGGAAGAGACCCAGTACTTC,CASSIRTGEETQYF
TRBV10-3,TRBD1,TRBJ2-7,few,TGTGCCATCAGTGACAGGACAGGGAGGTACGAGCAGTACTTC,CAISDRTGRYEQYF
TRBV29-1,TRBD2,TRBJ2-7,-,TGCAACGCCCAACTAGCGGGAACCTACGAGCAGTACTTC,CNAQLAGTYEQYF
TRBV10-3,TRBD2,TRBJ2-3,-,TGTGCCAACCTAGCGGAGTTGGGTCAGGCGCAGTATTTT,CANLAELGQAQYF
TRBV5-4,TRBD1,TRBJ1-1,-,TGTGCCAGCAGCAGACAGGGGCTGAACACTGAAGCTTTCTTT,CASSRQGLNTEAFF
TRBV5-1,-,TRBJ2-3,-,TGCGCCAGCAGCCTTGAAGGACAGGATACGCAGTATTTT,CASSLEGQDTQYF
TRBV7-9,TRBD2,TRBJ2-2,-,TGTGCCAGCAGCTTAGTACTAGCGGGGAACACCGGGGAGCTGTTTTTT,CASSLVLAGNTGELFF
TRBV7-9,TRBD1,TRBJ2-3,-,TGTGCCAGCAGCTTAGTGGGACAGGTTGGGGGTACGCAGTATTTT,CASSLVGQVGGTQYF
TRBV11-3,TRBD2,TRBJ2-1,-,TGTGCCAGCAGCTTTAGCGGGAGGGGGGGAAATGAGCAGTTCTTC,CASSFSGRGGNEQFF
TRBV29-1,TRBD1,TRBJ1-5,-,TGCAGCGTTCGTGACAGGGACAATCAGCCCCAGCATTTT,CSVRDRDNQPQHF
TRBV2,TRBD1,TRBJ2-7,once,TGTGCCAGCAGAAATGGGACAGGGACCTACGAGCAGTACTTC,CASRNGTGTYEQYF
TRBV7-2,TRBD2,TRBJ2-1,-,TGTGCCAGCAGCTCCTGGGGTAGCGGGAGCTACAATGAGCAGTTCTTC,CASSSWGSGSYNEQFF
TRBV19,-,TRBJ2-2,-,TGTGCCAGTAGTTTCTCCAGGGGTCCACAGAACACCGGGGAGCTGTTTTTT,CASSFSRGPQNTGELFF
TRBV7-9,-,TRBJ1-2,-,TGTGCCAGCAGCTTTGGGCAGGGGTTTGGCTACACCTTC,CASSFGQGFGYTF
TRBV2,TRBD1,TRBJ1-6,-,TGTGCCAGCAGCCGACAGGGCGCATCACCCCTCCACTTT,CASSRQGASPLHF
TRBV9,TRBD2,TRBJ2-7,-,TGTGCCAGCAGCCCCCGACTAGCGGGGGTTTATAAGGACGAGCAGTACTTC,CASSPRLAGVYKDEQYF
TRBV10-3,-,TRBJ2-1,once,TGTGCCATCAGTGGGGGGGTGAATGAGCAGTTCTTC,CAISGGVNEQFF
TRBV7-2,-,TRBJ2-7,-,TGTGCCAGCAGCTTATCCAGGCAAGGAAGCGAGCAGTACTTC,CASSLSRQGSEQYF
TRBV2,TRBD2,TRBJ2-2,-,TGTGCCAGCAGTGAACTAGCGGGAGCGACAATAGGCGGGGAGCTGTTTTTT,CASSELAGATIGGELFF
TRBV7-2,-,TRBJ1-3,-,TGTGCCAGCAGCTTAGTCTCCCTTGGAAACACCATATATTTT,CASSLVSLGNTIYF
TRBV6-6,TRBD2,TRBJ2-7,-,TGTGCCCTCGGGCGGGAGGGCCTAAGGGAGCAGTACTTC,CALGREGLREQYF
TRBV7-3,TRBD2,TRBJ2-1,-,TGTGCCAGCAGCTGGGGACTAGCGGGAGCTTACAATGAGCAGTTCTTC,CASSWGLAGAYNEQFF
TRBV5-6,-,TRBJ1-5,-,TGTGCCAGCAGCTTGGGCAGGGATCAGCCCCAGCATTTT,CASSLGRDQPQHF